These T cell receptor beta chains were read from a single sample in a study of PD-1 blockade in classical Hodgkin lymphoma. Sequenced by immunoSEQ multiplex PCR; TCRdb stores in-frame clones only, minus some. This repertoire shows 14,000 or so clones, 75% to 85% found once; its top ten account for about 23%. This sample comprised peripheral blood mononuclear cells (PBMCs), obtained before the second cycle of nivolumab. The receptors here all came from a human donor with classical Hodgkin lymphoma. The CDR3 runs from the conserved cysteine through the conserved F or W. A D gene is named only where the DNA matches it firmly. Rows give clone size only sometimes, using once, few, many, or a class for an expanded clone.

>TRBJ2-2|medium-sized|.|TRBV2
CASSDSSGELFF
TGTGCCAGCAGTGACAGCTCCGGGGAGCTGTTTTTT
>TRBJ1-3|.|.|TRBV6-5
CASSYSGAGNTIYF
TGTGCCAGCAGTTACTCTGGGGCGGGAAACACCATATATTTT
>TRBJ2-2|.|.|TRBV11-3
CASSPAGSGELFF
TGTGCCAGCAGCCCCGCCGGGTCCGGGGAGCTGTTTTTT
>TRBJ2-1|.|.|TRBV7-3
CASSFSQSSYNEQFF
TGTGCCAGCAGCTTTTCCCAGAGCTCCTACAATGAGCAGTTCTTC
>TRBJ2-4|once|.|TRBV18
CASSPIGAGVAKNIQYF
TGTGCCAGCTCACCAATTGGGGCAGGGGTTGCCAAAAACATTCAGTACTTC
>TRBJ1-6|.|.|TRBV2
CASSNTEVVSPLHF
TGTGCCAGCAGTAACACAGAAGTTGTTTCACCCCTCCACTTT
>TRBJ2-3|.|.|TRBV13
CASSLAPGTNTDTQYF
TGTGCCAGCAGCTTAGCCCCCGGGACAAACACAGATACGCAGTATTTT
>TRBJ2-1|few|TRBD1|TRBV27
CASKFPRQGNNEQFF
TGTGCCAGCAAGTTCCCCCGACAGGGAAACAATGAGCAGTTCTTC
>TRBJ2-7|.|TRBD1|TRBV4-1
CASSHPDRGYEQYF
TGCGCCAGCAGCCACCCAGACAGGGGGTACGAGCAGTACTTC
>TRBJ2-3|.|.|TRBV5-1
CASSYSGDTQYF
TGCGCCAGCAGCTATTCCGGAGATACGCAGTATTTT
>TRBJ1-1|.|.|TRBV11-3
CASSLDGYEAFF
TGTGCCAGCAGCTTAGATGGATACGAAGCTTTCTTT
>TRBJ2-3|few|.|TRBV6-9
CASGAGAGTDTQYF
TGTGCCAGCGGGGCGGGGGCAGGCACAGATACGCAGTATTTT
>TRBJ2-5|.|.|TRBV28
CASSLLGETQYF
TGTGCCAGCAGCCTCCTGGGGGAGACCCAGTACTTC
>TRBJ2-7|.|TRBD1|TRBV7-2
CASSRDRNYEQYF
TGTGCCAGCAGCCGGGACAGAAATTACGAGCAGTACTTC
>TRBJ1-2|.|TRBD1|TRBV18
CASSEYSGTVYGYTF
TGTGCCAGCTCAGAATATTCCGGGACAGTTTATGGCTACACCTTC
>TRBJ1-2|.|.|TRBV4-1
CASSQVGDGNYGYTF
TGCGCCAGCAGCCAAGTAGGGGACGGTAACTATGGCTACACCTTC
>TRBJ1-1|.|.|TRBV6-5
CASSYRQSKAFF
TGTGCCAGCAGTTACCGGCAGAGTAAAGCTTTCTTT
>TRBJ2-7|.|.|TRBV10-1
CASMGVGEQYF
TGCGCCAGCATGGGGGTAGGCGAGCAGTACTTC
>TRBJ2-3|.|.|TRBV10-3
CAISEAGNTQYF
TGTGCCATCAGTGAGGCGGGGAATACGCAGTATTTT
>TRBJ2-7|.|.|TRBV6-5
CASRERQARDEQYF
TGTGCCAGCAGGGAGAGGCAGGCTCGCGACGAGCAGTACTTC
>TRBJ1-2|once|TRBD1|TRBV2
CASSESGGGYGYTF
TGTGCCAGCAGTGAATCAGGGGGCGGGTATGGCTACACCTTC
>TRBJ1-1|few|TRBD1|TRBV5-4
CASSWDRGNTEAFF
TGTGCCAGCAGCTGGGACAGGGGGAACACTGAAGCTTTCTTT